These T cell receptor beta chains were read from a single sample in a study of T cells in Graves' hyperthyroidism and ophthalmopathy. TCRdb reanalysed the multiplex PCR reads using MiXCR and keeps one entry per CDR3 protein. The sample has approximately 570,000 distinct CDR3 sequences; less than 20% are singletons. The specimen sequenced was blood. Receptor source: a man between 40 and 49 years old with Graves' ophthalmopathy. CDR3s leave out the opening cysteine and the closing phenylalanine or tryptophan. A D gene is named only where the DNA matches it firmly.

- TRBV9 ASSGSGGTKGYGYT
- TRBV29-1 SVELRDSPTDEQF
TRBD2 TRBV24-1 ATSDSIGGANVPT
TRBD2 TRBV20-1 SASGLAGTGELF
- TRBV19 ASSRAANAGTGELF
- TRBV28 ASSLSVTGYEQY
TRBD1 TRBV30 AWKRTGGYGYT
TRBD1 TRBV20-1 SARDRAGQEVFMNTEAF
- TRBV30 AWRGPGVGQPQH
TRBD2 TRBV27 ASRPTSGRGNEQF
- TRBV10-3 AISDPSGANVLT
TRBD2 TRBV4-2 ASSQGEGTRPYNEQF
TRBD2 TRBV10-3 AISPTSGSTDTQY
TRBD1 TRBV7-2 ASSSGTGGFYGYT
- TRBV2 ASIRYGELF
TRBD1 TRBV7-9 ASSETGREQY
- TRBV6-1 ASTSGLDSYNEQF
TRBD1 TRBV19 ASSRRDRTGNTEAF
- TRBV20-1 SARDSGQHTTQY
- TRBV12-3/TRBV12-4 ASSPAPGTGSYNEQF
- TRBV2 ASKTRSSTDTQY
TRBD1 TRBV20-1 SAKDRGGLFTEAF
- TRBV20-1 SARDGKAYEQY
- TRBV30 AWSTRGGHEQF
TRBD2 TRBV7-2 ASSRLADRNEQF
TRBD1 TRBV9 ASSKGTGGADTQY
TRBD2 TRBV10-3 AISDPGLAGGYGANVLT
- TRBV6-1 ASSPSGDAPYEQY
TRBD1 TRBV27 ASRDRAGSGNTIY
TRBD1 TRBV28 ASSYTGTGFNEQF
TRBD1 TRBV19 ASSIPTGGADTQY
TRBD1 TRBV7-8 ASSRGTGGGYEQY
- TRBV5-1 ASSLAQGYEQF
- TRBV5-1 ASSLEVSATNEKLF
TRBD2 TRBV5-4 ASSYTSGLKTDTQY
- TRBV7-8 ASSLSVRDEQY
TRBD2 TRBV7-6 ASSREGLGEQF
- TRBV30 AWSVLRDSPLH
TRBD1 TRBV28 ASSYPSARGFSYEQY
TRBD1 TRBV20-1 SASPISGQSTDTQY
- TRBV4-1 ASSQDHVAGANVLT
- TRBV6-5 ASSYTTDYAYEQY
- TRBV12-3/TRBV12-4 ASSTSNTGLANYGYT
- TRBV3-1 ASSQLGGEQF
- TRBV18 ASSEAEGVGNTIY
- TRBV7-3 ASSFLQGSEQY
TRBD1 TRBV18 ASSVRPGQGFTGELF
TRBD1 TRBV25-1 ASSGSGQEFSYGYT
TRBD2 TRBV5-6 ASRMGGVREQY
TRBD2 TRBV9 ASSPHRGRSNEQF
TRBD1 TRBV19 ASSIETTGVHPYEQY
TRBD2 TRBV7-2 ASSLAGAGGDTQY
- TRBV20-1 SASRPYNEQF
TRBD2 TRBV20-1 SAGLAGGPSEQY
- TRBV20-1 SASWEAEAF